The rows below give T cell receptor beta chains drawn from one sample of a study of beta chain features in type 1 diabetes. Only in-frame clones appear in the TCRdb table, and some are missing; sequencing was by immunoSEQ multiplex PCR. The sample has around 360,000 clones, approximately 12% seen once. Sequenced material: naive CD4+ T cells from blood. The receptor set was obtained from a woman younger than 35 with type 1 diabetes. CDR3s include the opening cysteine and the closing phenylalanine or tryptophan. The order of the fields is V gene, clone size, D gene, J gene, CDR3 protein, CDR3 DNA. D genes are given only for firm matches. Clone size is stated in some rows and not others, as once, few, many or a class when expanded.

TRBV5-1,few,.,TRBJ1-4,CASSYNGEKLFF,TGCGCCAGCAGCTATAACGGGGAAAAACTGTTTTTT
TRBV30,few,.,TRBJ2-7,CAWSQQGPGWQYF,TGTGCCTGGAGTCAACAGGGTCCGGGGTGGCAGTACTTC
TRBV5-1,.,.,TRBJ1-2,CASRNRTATNYGYTF,TGCGCCAGCAGAAATAGGACAGCCACTAACTATGGCTACACCTTC
TRBV18,.,.,TRBJ1-1,CASSPGGAGTEAFF,TGTGCCAGCTCACCTGGGGGGGCGGGCACTGAAGCTTTCTTT
TRBV4-3,few,TRBD2,TRBJ2-7,CASSQDLSSGSSYEQYF,TGCGCCAGCAGCCAAGATCTTTCTAGCGGGTCATCCTACGAGCAGTACTTC
TRBV7-8,few,.,TRBJ2-7,CASSLGFGGGRYEQYF,TGTGCCAGCAGCTTAGGATTCGGCGGAGGGAGATACGAGCAGTACTTC
TRBV18,.,TRBD2,TRBJ2-7,CASSRGTSGRLEQYF,TGTGCCAGCTCACGAGGGACTAGCGGGAGGCTCGAGCAGTACTTC
TRBV4-3,.,TRBD1,TRBJ2-4,CASSQTTGGGGKNIQYF,TGCGCCAGCAGCCAAACAACAGGGGGTGGCGGCAAAAACATTCAGTACTTC
TRBV6-4,.,TRBD2,TRBJ2-5,CASSGRLAGAQETQYF,TGTGCCAGCAGTGGCCGACTAGCGGGGGCACAAGAGACCCAGTACTTC
TRBV9,.,.,TRBJ2-4,CASSVAWRDIQYF,TGTGCCAGCAGCGTAGCATGGAGGGACATTCAGTACTTC
TRBV15,.,TRBD2,TRBJ2-3,CATSRDVAGGADTQYF,TGTGCCACCAGCAGAGATGTGGCGGGAGGAGCAGATACGCAGTATTTT
TRBV29-1,few,TRBD1,TRBJ1-4,CSAVDRAEGKLFF,TGCAGCGCTGTGGACAGGGCCGAAGGGAAACTGTTTTTT
TRBV4-1,few,.,TRBJ1-2,CASSQGEGRANYGYTF,TGCGCCAGCAGCCAAGGGGAGGGCAGGGCTAACTATGGCTACACCTTC
TRBV11-3,.,.,TRBJ2-2,CASNVGGYTGELFF,TGTGCCAGTAACGTGGGGGGATACACCGGGGAGCTGTTTTTT
TRBV7-9,.,TRBD2,TRBJ2-5,CASSFRLAEETQYF,TGTGCCAGCAGCTTTCGGCTAGCGGAAGAGACCCAGTACTTC
TRBV5-4,few,.,TRBJ1-2,CASSLGQGFYGYTF,TGTGCCAGCAGCTTGGGTCAGGGTTTCTATGGCTACACCTTC
TRBV6-5,.,.,TRBJ1-1,CASSYTQGIYTEAFF,TGTGCCAGCAGTTACACACAGGGAATTTACACTGAAGCTTTCTTT
TRBV28,few,.,TRBJ1-1,CASSLLGRGRVNTEAFF,TGTGCCAGCAGTTTACTGGGTCGAGGCAGGGTGAACACTGAAGCTTTCTTT
TRBV11-3,.,.,TRBJ2-1,CASSLGWGRNEQFF,TGTGCCAGCAGCTTAGGTTGGGGGCGTAATGAGCAGTTCTTC
TRBV30,few,.,TRBJ1-2,CAWTTVNYGYTF,TGTGCCTGGACTACAGTTAACTATGGCTACACCTTC